What follows are 7 T cell receptor beta chains derived from one specimen sequenced in a study of blood T cell repertoires in COVID-19. Assay: immunoSEQ multiplex PCR; the TCRdb copy retains only in-frame clones and omits some. The sample has 200,000 to 300,000 clones, about 87% seen once. Sequencing input: PBMCs or T cells enriched from blood (not recorded which). The receptor source for this set is a woman aged 35 to 49 who had been exposed to COVID-19.

The V call is TRBV2, the J call TRBJ1-6; 7 nucleotides line up with TRBD1. The trim removed 6 bases at V and 3 bases at J, leaving 8 bases unmatched. Germline V gene sequence: CDR1 SNHLY, CDR2 FYNNEI. The CDR3 runs 16 residues. CDR3 sequence (DNA): TGTGCCAGCAGAAGGGGACAGTCGAACTATAATTCACCCCTCCACTTT. Amino acids: CASRRGQSNYNSPLHF.

DNA of the CDR3: TGTGCCAGCAGCTTAAAAACTAGCGGGCAGAACACCGGGGAGCTGTTTTTT. This gives the protein CASSLKTSGQNTGELFF. The rearrangement uses TRBV7-9 and TRBJ2-2, with 9 bases fitting TRBD2. The CDR3 contains 17 residues. The J segment lost 1 base and the V segment lost 2 bases, leaving 5 bases of the junction unmatched. Germline CDR1 and CDR2: SEHNR and FQNEAQ (reference sequence).

The rearrangement links TRBV7-6 to TRBJ1-5; D remains unclear. The V end lost 5 bases, the J end lost 2 bases, and 10 bases lay between the germline ends. The CDR3 totals 14 residues. From germline, CDR1 is SGHVS and CDR2 FNYEAQ. The CDR3 reads CASSLGMGNQPQHF. The DNA for the CDR3 is TGTGCCAGCAGCCTCGGGATGGGCAATCAGCCCCAGCATTTT. Full variable domain (rest looked up from reference TRBV7-6 and TRBJ1-5): GAGVSQSPRYKVTKRGQDVALRCDPISGHVSLYWYRQALGQGPEFLTYFNYEAQQDKSGLPNDRFSAERPEGSISTLTIQRTEQRDSAMYRCASSLGMGNQPQHFGDGTRLSIL.

The rearrangement joins TRBV25-1 to TRBJ1-4; D gene uncertain. Germline V gene data show CDR1 as MGHDK and CDR2 as SYGVNS. Trimming cost V 0 bases and J 0 bases, with 14 bases left between them. This CDR3 comprises 18 residues. CDR3 residues: CASSEYTSESATNEKLFF. CDR3 nucleotides: TGTGCCAGCAGTGAATATACAAGCGAGTCAGCAACTAATGAAAAACTGTTTTTT.

This chain connects TRBV6-6 to TRBJ1-1; TRBD1 agrees at 8 bases. The CDR3 sequence is 13 residues long. V was pared by 2 bases and J by 4 bases, with 0 bases of the junction left unmatched. Looked up from germline, CDR1 is MNHNY and CDR2 is SVGAGI (reference sequence). The CDR3: CASSYGTGTEAFF. In DNA, the CDR3 is TGTGCCAGCAGTTACGGGACAGGCACTGAAGCTTTCTTT.

The rearrangement joins TRBV6-5 to TRBJ2-4, with D perhaps matching TRBD2 (6 bases). V shed 7 bases and J shed 7 bases, with 14 bases lying between them. This CDR3 comprises 13 residues. Germline CDR1 is MNHEY and CDR2 is SVGAGI. The CDR3 DNA reads as TGTGCCAGCACCCCCGCGGAGGGGAACATTCAGTACTTC. Translated, it gives CASTPAEGNIQYF.

The chain couples TRBV7-9 to TRBJ1-1; no firm D call. Trimming cost V 1 base and J 2 bases, with 11 bases left between them. CDR3 size: 15 residues. The germline gives CDR1 SEHNR, CDR2 FQNEAQ (reference sequence). The CDR3 region is CASSLEPAYNTEAFF. CDR3 DNA sequence: TGTGCCAGCAGCTTAGAGCCCGCATACAACACTGAAGCTTTCTTT.